The present TCR beta chain was sequenced within a study of blood T cell repertoires in COVID-19. Study details: COVID-19 samples collected from the United States, Italy and Spain covered acute and convalescent phases. Sources were T cells, B-cell-depleted T cells, or PBMCs; the material itself was cDNA or gDNA.

In the original analysis: Nucleated cell number was recorded as an estimate derived from reference gene primer amplification. The assay was immunoSEQ multiplex PCR, and TCRdb's table has in-frame clones only and misses some. Clonal size and the V and J genes are those of that table, whereas D and trimming came from the DNA. The sample carries 240,000 or so clones, around 87% recorded once. CDR1 is LGHNA, CDR2 YNFKEQ, per germline. The CDR3 runs to 17 residues. V dropped 0 bases and J dropped 5; count of bases not matched to a gene: 10. The material sequenced was PBMCs or T cells enriched from blood (not recorded which). This sequence was found in a woman between 40 and 50 years old with acute COVID-19. The chain couples TRBV4-2 to TRBJ2-7; TRBD2 aligns across 10 bases. This chain's CDR3 is CASSQEGGSGRSDEQYF. In DNA form, the CDR3 reads TGTGCCAGCAGCCAAGAAGGTGGTAGCGGGAGGTCCGACGAGCAGTACTTC.